The 24 T cell receptor beta chains reported below all come from one sample, sequenced in a study of cytomegalovirus exposure and HLA in healthy donors (dated by TCRdb to 2017 to 2019). Library construction relied on the immunoSEQ multiplex PCR assay. For the multiplex PCR, a mixture combining 60 forward primers for TCR Vbeta segments and 13 reverse primers for TCR Jbeta segments was used. TCRdb limited this immuneACCESS table to in-frame rearrangements with V and J called. A share of clones is missing; checked studies link under half to unresolved V genes, and the rest is unexplained. Counted in this sample were around 130,000 clones; 8.5% to 9% of them appeared once. 6% to 7.5% of the sample lies in the top ten. The sample comprised PBMCs. These receptors were obtained from a woman aged 40 to 50 in good health and CMV-seropositive.

This clone was seen a few times. This rearrangement joins TRBV4-2 to TRBJ2-2; 9 nucleotides align to TRBD2. The CDR3 extends over 16 amino acids. Germline CDR1 and CDR2: LGHNA and YNFKEQ. V lost 4 bases and J lost 0; bases outside the gene matches: 3. For the CDR3, the DNA is TGTGCCAGCAGCCCCCGACTAGCGGCGAACACCGGGGAGCTGTTTTTT. Its protein is CASSPRLAANTGELFF.

The sample holds a few counts of this clone. The rearrangement uses TRBV4-2 and TRBJ2-7; D may be TRBD2 (5 bases). Germline V gives CDR1 LGHNA, CDR2 YNFKEQ. The CDR3 extends over 13 amino acids. Trimming left V 1 base short and J 5 bases short, with 9 bases between. DNA for the CDR3: TGTGCCAGCAGCCAAGGAGAGGGCAACGAGCAGTACTTC. Translation: CASSQGEGNEQYF.

The chain uses TRBV28 and TRBJ2-7; 9 positions agree with TRBD1. The germline CDR1 and CDR2 sequences are MDHEN and SYDVKM. The CDR3 is 15 residues long. Losses at the gene ends were 6 bases for V and 2 bases for J; bases not matched to a gene: 8. The DNA of the CDR3 is TGTGCCAGCAGACAAATCGGGACAGGGACCTACGAGCAGTACTTC. It is translated as CASRQIGTGTYEQYF.

The chain recombines TRBV7-9 with TRBJ1-6; D unclear. The CDR3 spans 12 residues. Germline assignment: CDR1 SEHNR and CDR2 FQNEAQ (reference sequence). V lost 5 bases and J 7 bases, leaving 6 bases between the germline ends. Here the CDR3 reads CASSRLNSPLHF. CDR3 DNA: TGTGCCAGCAGCCGTTTGAATTCACCCCTCCACTTT.

The chain employs TRBV30 and TRBJ2-1; TRBD1 matches at 11 bases. The CDR3 consists of 15 residues. Germline lookup yields CDR1 GTSNPN and CDR2 SVGIG (reference sequence). V lost 2 bases to trimming and J lost 2 bases; unmatched junction nucleotides: 2. The CDR3 coding sequence is TGTGCCTGGAGTTGGGGACAGGGGGCCTACAATGAGCAGTTCTTC. This codes for CAWSWGQGAYNEQFF.

There are a few counts of this clone. The chain carries TRBV7-8 and TRBJ1-2; 12 bases line up with TRBD1. V was clipped by 5 bases and J by 6 bases; unmatched bases: 7. Germline CDR1 and CDR2: SGHVS and FQNEAQ. The CDR3 is 15 amino acids. As DNA, the CDR3 is TGTGCCAGCAGCCCGGGGACAGGGGGCGCGGATGGCTACACCTTC. It codes for CASSPGTGGADGYTF.

This clone was counted only a few times. The genes are TRBV15 and TRBJ2-5, with a possible D match to TRBD1 (6 bases). Germline CDR1 reads LNHNV; CDR2 reads YYDKDF (reference sequence). This CDR3 spans 15 amino acids. V was clipped by 5 bases and J by 4 bases, with 17 bases between them. CDR3 amino acids: CATSPHGQRRETQYF. The CDR3 DNA reads as TGTGCCACCAGCCCCCACGGACAGCGAAGAGAGACCCAGTACTTC. Together with reference TRBV15 and TRBJ2-5, the CDR3 gives the full variable domain: DAMVIQNPRYQVTQFGKPVTLSCSQTLNHNVMYWYQQKSSQAPKLLFHYYDKDFNNEADTPDNFQSRRPNTSFCFLDIRSPGLGDTAMYLCATSPHGQRRETQYFGPGTRLLVL.

This clone was counted a few times. The chain recombines TRBV2 with TRBJ1-1; no clear D gene. CDR3 size: 13 residues. Germline V lookup: CDR1 SNHLY, CDR2 FYNNEI. Trimming removed 7 bases from V and 1 base from J, with 10 bases in between. The CDR3 loop is CASKEERNTEAFF. CDR3 nucleotide sequence: TGTGCCAGCAAGGAGGAACGGAACACTGAAGCTTTCTTT.

This chain connects TRBV5-1 to TRBJ1-4; D call uncertain. CDR3 length equals 13 residues. Deletions cut 7 bases from V and 4 bases from J, with 11 bases between. The V gene's germline CDR1 is SGHRS and CDR2 YFSETQ. The CDR3 DNA sequence: TGCGCCAGCTCAGATGGAGGTAATGAAAAACTGTTTTTT. It yields the protein CASSDGGNEKLFF.

Only a few counts were recorded for this clone. The chain uses TRBV4-2 and TRBJ1-6, with D maybe TRBD1 (5 bases). Trimming shortened V by 2 bases and J by 6 bases, and 14 bases separated the two germline ends. CDR3 length: 16 amino acids. The germline gives CDR1 LGHNA, CDR2 YNFKEQ. The CDR3 DNA reads TGTGCCAGCAGCCAAACACAGGCAACTACTAATTCACCCCTCCACTTT. Translation: CASSQTQATTNSPLHF.

This clone was seen a handful of times. V is TRBV5-6 and J is TRBJ1-1; 7 bases map to TRBD1. Germline V lookup: CDR1 SGHDT, CDR2 YYEEEE. The CDR3 totals 13 residues. J lost 7 bases, V lost 5 bases, and 8 bases had no gene match. CDR3 residues: CASSPTRQGEAFF. DNA of the CDR3: TGTGCCAGCAGTCCTACAAGACAGGGTGAAGCTTTCTTT.

This clone was counted a few times. This chain connects TRBV6-5 to TRBJ1-1; a weak D match, TRBD1 (5 bases). CDR1 MNHEY and CDR2 SVGAGI come from the germline V gene. The CDR3 runs to 11 residues. Trimming shortened V by 6 bases and J by 6 bases, and 8 bases separated the two germline ends. In DNA form, the CDR3 reads TGTGCCAGCAGAAGGGGCGCTGAAGCTTTCTTT. Protein: CASRRGAEAFF.

This rearrangement joins TRBV6-4 to TRBJ1-5; TRBD1 agrees at 9 bases. V shed 3 bases, J shed 6 bases, and the junction held 3 bases outside the gene matches. Germline V gene sequence: CDR1 MRHNA, CDR2 SNTAGT. CDR3 size: 14 residues. CDR3 residues: CASSETGGIQPQHF. CDR3 coding DNA: TGTGCCAGCAGTGAGACAGGGGGAATTCAGCCCCAGCATTTT.

The rearrangement joins TRBV9 to TRBJ2-1; D might be TRBD2 (6 bases). The CDR3 has 12 residues. V shed 1 base and J shed 10 bases, with 9 bases lying between them. Looked up from germline, CDR1 is SGDLS and CDR2 is YYNGEE. CDR3 region: CASSVFAGEQFF. The CDR3 nucleotides read TGTGCCAGCAGCGTATTTGCGGGGGAGCAGTTCTTC.

This clone was observed a few times. The chain employs TRBV5-1 and TRBJ1-4; D gene ambiguous. The length of the CDR3 is 13 residues. CDR1 is SGHRS, CDR2 YFSETQ, per germline. V lost 1 base and J 3 bases, leaving 4 bases between the germline ends. The CDR3 DNA reads TGCGCCAGCAGCTTGTTCTCTAATGAAAAACTGTTTTTT. It codes for CASSLFSNEKLFF.

Note on this clone: As the CDR3 is not closed by the conserved phenylalanine or tryptophan, this likely results from a read error. No DNA is shown, since the ends of the CDR3 on it are uncertain; the CDR3 is the one TCRdb lists. The chain uses TRBV5-4 and TRBJ2-7; TRBD1, as called in the table, went unchecked against the DNA. Germline-derived CDR1 and CDR2 are SGHNT and YYREEE (reference sequence). Including both end residues, the CDR3 is 14 amino acids long. CDR3: CASSWGQGAYEKYL.

This clone was observed a few times. The chain combines TRBV2 with TRBJ2-5; 12 bases fit TRBD2. J was trimmed by 3 bases and V by 6 bases; bases with no gene match: 5. The CDR3 contains 15 residues. Germline CDR1 and CDR2: SNHLY and FYNNEI. CDR3 DNA: TGTGCCAGCAGCCCCCGGACTAGCGGGGAAGAGACCCAGTACTTC. It encodes CASSPRTSGEETQYF.

The CDR3 spells CASSDVIPGLVINEQYF. In nucleotides, the CDR3 is TGTGCCAGCAGCGACGTAATCCCGGGACTAGTTATAAACGAGCAGTACTTC. The chain has TRBV2 and TRBJ2-7; 8 nucleotides agree with TRBD2. The CDR3 spans 17 residues. Per germline, CDR1 SNHLY and CDR2 FYNNEI. The V gene end was trimmed by 6 bases and the J gene end by 5 bases; junction bases not matched to a gene: 18.

This clone has a handful of counts. The V gene is TRBV27, the J gene TRBJ1-5; D gene ambiguous. This CDR3 spans 15 amino acids. Trimming removed 1 base at V and 7 bases at J, with 14 bases between. Germline CDR1 and CDR2: MNHEY and SMNVEV (reference sequence). CDR3 coding DNA: TGTGCCAGCAGTTTATATTCGGGGAGGGAGCAGCCCCAGCATTTT. Protein sequence: CASSLYSGREQPQHF.

The CDR3 is CASSQQVEEKLFF. The CDR3 region has the DNA TGTGCCAGCAGCCAGCAGGTTGAGGAAAAACTGTTTTTT. The V and J genes are TRBV7-8 and TRBJ1-4; D gene ambiguous. The germline V gene has CDR1 SGHVS and CDR2 FQNEAQ. Trimming left V 5 bases short and J 8 bases short, with 12 bases between. The CDR3 totals 13 residues.

Only a few counts were recorded for this clone. The gene calls are TRBV7-8 and TRBJ2-7, with no clear D. Per the germline V gene, CDR1 is SGHVS and CDR2 is FQNEAQ. V was shortened by 2 bases and J by 3 bases, with 17 bases between the two germline ends. The CDR3 totals 16 residues. The CDR3 sequence is CASSLRFQASFYEQYF. CDR3 nucleotides: TGTGCCAGCAGCTTAAGGTTTCAGGCCTCCTTCTACGAGCAGTACTTC.

The chain carries TRBV30 and TRBJ2-1, with 7 bases lining up with TRBD1. Germline values: CDR1 GTSNPN, CDR2 SVGIG (reference sequence). J was trimmed by 5 bases and V by 8 bases; bases with no gene match: 9. The CDR3 loop spans 13 amino acids. The CDR3 sequence: CARRGTADNEQFF. The CDR3 DNA reads as TGTGCCCGAAGGGGGACAGCCGACAATGAGCAGTTCTTC.

V and J are TRBV4-1 and TRBJ1-2; D perhaps matches TRBD1 (6 bases). Trimming left V 2 bases short and J 2 bases short, with 9 bases between. CDR1 and CDR2 (germline): MGHRA, YSYEKL. This CDR3 has 14 residues. CDR3 sequence reads: CASSQQDRNYGYTF. DNA of the CDR3: TGCGCCAGCAGCCAACAAGACAGGAACTATGGCTACACCTTC.

There are a few counts of this clone. In nucleotides, the CDR3 is TGTGCCTGGAGCCTGCAGGGGGGAGCCGGGGAGCTGTTTTTT. Translated: CAWSLQGGAGELFF. The rearrangement uses TRBV30 and TRBJ2-2, with TRBD1 as a possible D gene (7 bases). The CDR3 covers 14 residues. The ends were cut back, 3 bases at V and 6 bases at J, with 14 bases in the middle. Looked up from germline, CDR1 is GTSNPN and CDR2 is SVGIG (reference sequence).